These 13 T cell receptor beta chains came from one sample sequenced in a study of shared clonotypes between healthy human individuals. Repertoires were generated with immunoSEQ multiplex PCR, while TCRdb's copy carries only in-frame clones and drops some. This table has over a million clones, about 76% appearing once. The sample comprised memory CD4+ T cells sorted from blood. Subset reported: CD45RA-negative fraction. The receptors shown here come from a young man in good health.

The chain uses TRBV11-2 and TRBJ2-2, with D unresolved. This CDR3 is built from 15 residues. The ends were cut back, 3 bases at V and 0 bases at J, with 8 bases in the middle. Per the germline V gene, CDR1 is SGHAT and CDR2 is FQNNGV. CDR3 protein: CASSFASANTGELFF. Here the CDR3 DNA reads TGTGCCAGCAGCTTTGCGAGCGCGAACACCGGGGAGCTGTTTTTT.

The chain is built from TRBV28 and TRBJ1-2; tentatively, D is TRBD1 (5 bases). Trimming stripped 6 bases from V and 5 bases from J, with 16 bases between. From germline, CDR1 is MDHEN and CDR2 SYDVKM. The CDR3 is 14 amino acids. Here the CDR3 reads CASSPGGLGYGYTF. The DNA for the CDR3 is TGTGCCAGCAGCCCGGGGGGGTTGGGTTATGGCTACACCTTC.

V is TRBV27 and J is TRBJ2-5, with TRBD2 matching over 9 bases. This CDR3 is built from 14 residues. The V and J ends lost 5 bases and 6 bases, in that order; junction bases with no gene match: 7. Germline CDR1 and CDR2: MNHEY and SMNVEV (reference sequence). As DNA, the CDR3 is TGTGCCAGCAGTGATAGCGGGAGTAAGAAGACCCAGTACTTC. The encoded protein is CASSDSGSKKTQYF.

The V gene is TRBV28, the J gene TRBJ1-1; possible D gene TRBD1, 6 bases. V lost 8 bases and J lost 2, with 15 bases in between. Germline V gene lookup returns CDR1 MDHEN and CDR2 SYDVKM. CDR3 length: 14 residues. The chain's CDR3 is CASVYGGTNTEAFF. The CDR3 DNA sequence: TGTGCCAGCGTCTACGGGGGCACCAACACTGAAGCTTTCTTT.

A remark on this clone: A far larger clone is only one base removed, so a read error is likely. The sample has other DNA sequences that encode this CDR3 too. The chain carries TRBV6-1 and TRBJ2-5; the match to TRBD2 covers 7 bases. The CDR3 spans 14 residues. The trim removed 9 bases at V and 1 base at J, leaving 8 bases unmatched. Germline CDR1 is MNHNS and CDR2 is SASEGT. The CDR3 DNA sequence: TGTGCCAGTGGGGTAGCGGGCTCCCAAGAGACCCAGTACTTC. This gives the protein CASGVAGSQETQYF.

Note on this clone: A read error is possible here, since a much larger clone lies one base away. The same CDR3 is also encoded by other DNA sequences in this sample. The chain joins TRBV5-4 to TRBJ1-2, with D possibly matching TRBD1 (5 bases). The germline V and J ends were trimmed by 0 bases and 7 bases, with 10 bases remaining between them. Per germline, CDR1 SGHNT and CDR2 YYREEE (reference sequence). There are 13 residues in the CDR3. As DNA, the CDR3 is TGTGCCAGCAGCTTGGGGCAGGGTAGTGGCTACACCTTC. This encodes CASSLGQGSGYTF.

The chain employs TRBV12-5 and TRBJ2-3; D not resolved. CDR1 is LGHNT and CDR2 is FRNRAP in the germline V gene. With 1 base removed from V and 2 bases from J, the gap between germline ends came to 10 bases. This CDR3 spans 15 amino acids. CDR3 sequence reads: CASGLGSRDTDTQYF. The DNA for the CDR3 is TGTGCTAGTGGTTTGGGCAGTAGGGACACAGATACGCAGTATTTT.

This clone was observed a handful of times. This rearrangement joins TRBV18 to TRBJ1-6; D is undetermined. Germline lookup yields CDR1 KGHSH and CDR2 LQKENI. Trimming stripped 3 bases from V and 10 bases from J, with 13 bases between. The CDR3 runs to 14 residues. The CDR3 sequence is CASSPQADGSPLHF. CDR3 in DNA: TGTGCCAGCTCACCTCAAGCAGACGGGTCACCCCTCCACTTT.

The sample holds one count of this clone. V usage is TRBV6-5 and J usage is TRBJ1-1; TRBD1 is a possible D gene (6 bases). This CDR3 is built from 15 residues. CDR1 and CDR2 from the germline V gene are MNHEY and SVGAGI. V was cut by 7 bases and J by 1 base, with 16 bases left in between. The CDR3 reads CASTKRGTKNTEAFF. For the CDR3, the DNA is TGTGCCAGCACCAAAAGGGGGACGAAGAACACTGAAGCTTTCTTT.

This clone has at least ten counts. For the CDR3, the DNA is TGTGCCAGCAGTGGTGGGACAGGAAGCACCTACGAGCAGTACTTC. Protein sequence: CASSGGTGSTYEQYF. The J gene is TRBJ2-7, the V gene TRBV2; 8 bases fit TRBD1. The length of the CDR3 is 15 residues. The J segment lost 2 bases and the V segment lost 4 bases, leaving 7 bases of the junction unmatched. Germline assignment: CDR1 SNHLY and CDR2 FYNNEI.

This chain connects TRBV4-3 to TRBJ2-2, with D tentatively TRBD2 (5 bases). Germline V gene lookup returns CDR1 LGHNA and CDR2 YSLEER. The CDR3 totals 14 residues. V lost 5 bases, J lost 1 base, and 8 bases lay in between. CDR3 region: CASSARENTGELFF. The CDR3, as DNA: TGCGCCAGCAGCGCCCGGGAGAACACCGGGGAGCTGTTTTTT.

V is TRBV7-3 and J is TRBJ1-1; D unclear. The CDR3 sequence is 13 residues long. The V gene's germline CDR1 is SGHTA and CDR2 FQGTGA. Trimming pared 1 base from V and 3 bases from J, leaving 6 bases between. This CDR3 reads CASSLMWDTEAFF. The CDR3 DNA reads as TGTGCCAGCAGCTTAATGTGGGACACTGAAGCTTTCTTT.

This clone was seen ten or more times. This chain links TRBV6-6 with TRBJ1-6; tentative D call: TRBD1 (5 bases). Germline V gene sequence: CDR1 MNHNY, CDR2 SVGAGI (reference sequence). The CDR3 is 13 residues long. Trimming removed 4 bases at V and 10 bases at J, with 11 bases between. As DNA, the CDR3 is TGTGCCAGCAGTTTAGGGGACTCATCACCCCTCCACTTT. This encodes CASSLGDSSPLHF.